The sample holds many counts of the clone carrying this T cell receptor (beta chain). Its target is not known. This CDR3 comprises 16 residues. Germline V gene data show CDR1 as SGHTA and CDR2 as FQGNSA. After removal of 4 bases from V and 1 base from J, the junction contained 5 bases not matched to a gene. This sample is part of a study of T-cell reconstitution after alpha-beta-depleted transplantation in children. Unique molecular identifiers were used in preparing the TCRbeta library. TCRdb re-called the PCR reads with MiXCR, one entry per CDR3 protein. Of hundreds of thousands of distinct CDR3 sequences detected, about an eighth appear once; the ten largest clones hold about 2.2%. Study conclusions and caveats: Fresh T-cell production supplied most of the T-cell counts and diversity seen one year after transplant. Roughly two months post-transplant, alpha-beta T cells reportedly originated from several hundred graft clones that had expanded.

The source was PBMCs, mostly from graft donor cells, collected 360 days after TCRalphabeta/CD19-depleted stem cell transplant. V is TRBV7-2 and J is TRBJ2-5, with TRBD2 identical over 11 bases. This receptor was taken from a male patient younger than 18 who had a stem cell transplant for acute myeloid leukemia, so the T cells may come from the graft donor. The CDR3 DNA reads as TGTGCCAGCAGCTCCTATAGCGGGAGGGGCCAAGAGACCCAGTACTTC. Protein product: CASSSYSGRGQETQYF.